The clone carrying this TCR beta chain has a handful of counts. The germline gives CDR1 GTSNPN, CDR2 SVGIG (reference sequence). V was clipped by 0 bases and J by 7 bases, with 13 bases between them. The CDR3 is 14 residues long. This sample was taken from a study of CD8+CD57+ T cells in acquired aplastic anemia. Genomic DNA provided the template from which TCR beta VDJ and CDR3 profiles were obtained. TCRdb independently ran MiXCR on the reads; one entry per CDR3 protein. The table records about 110,000 distinct CDR3 sequences, around 53% of them present only once. Sequenced sample: sorted CD4+, CD8+, or CD8+CD57+ T cells (not recorded which) from PBMCs. The rearrangement uses TRBV30 and TRBJ2-1; possible D gene TRBD2, 6 bases. The receptor was derived from a human donor in good health, serving as a control. Here the CDR3 reads CAWSVGGLTNEQFF. CDR3 DNA sequence: TGTGCCTGGAGTGTTGGAGGGTTGACGAATGAGCAGTTCTTC.